Each of the 24 T cell receptor beta chains below was sequenced from the same sample in a study of sequential checkpoint blockade in melanoma. As to treatment: randomized to nivolumab then ipilimumab (arm A) or the reverse (arm B). This table comes from immunoSEQ multiplex PCR, and its TCRdb copy is limited to in-frame clones, with some not included. The table records approximately 8,400 clones, 64% of them present only once. The sample was CD8+ T cells sorted from blood (inferred from file names), taken from a patient given nivolumab and ipilimumab in sequence. Receptors were obtained from a human patient with melanoma. Some clones in this sample may be carry-over from other donors' samples.

J is TRBJ1-2 and V is TRBV28, with D uncertain. V lost 3 bases and J 3 bases, leaving 11 bases between the germline ends. The CDR3 runs to 14 residues. Germline V gene sequence: CDR1 MDHEN, CDR2 SYDVKM. The CDR3: CASSFRQVHYGYTF. In nucleotides, the CDR3 is TGTGCCAGCAGTTTTCGCCAGGTGCACTATGGCTACACCTTC.

The chain uses TRBV7-9 and TRBJ2-7, with TRBD1 as a possible D gene (6 bases). The CDR3 covers 15 residues. Between the trimmed V and J ends, which lost 1 base and 6 bases, there was a span of 16 bases. In germline, CDR1 is SEHNR, CDR2 FQNEAQ (reference sequence). The CDR3 here is CASSLETRGDREQYF. CDR3 DNA sequence: TGTGCCAGCAGCTTAGAGACCAGGGGTGATCGCGAGCAGTACTTC.

The V and J genes are TRBV7-2 and TRBJ1-1; possible D gene TRBD1, 5 bases. Germline CDR1 reads SGHTA; CDR2 reads FQGNSA. The CDR3 runs 14 residues. Between the trimmed V and J ends, which lost 4 bases and 4 bases, there was a span of 13 bases. CDR3 region: CASSWAMGGTEAFF. CDR3 DNA: TGTGCCAGCAGCTGGGCCATGGGGGGCACTGAAGCTTTCTTT.

The genes are TRBV7-7 and TRBJ2-7; no reliable D call. Germline V gene lookup returns CDR1 SSHAT and CDR2 FNYEAQ (reference sequence). V gave up 5 bases and J gave up 7 bases, with 15 bases separating them. The CDR3 spans 13 residues. In DNA form, the CDR3 reads TGTGCCAGCAGCCCCCAAAGAGGTCGAGAGCAGTACTTC. This sequence encodes CASSPQRGREQYF.

This clone was seen a few times. The J gene is TRBJ2-7, the V gene TRBV4-3; 10 nucleotides match TRBD1. The V and J ends lost 1 base and 6 bases, in that order; junction bases with no gene match: 9. Per the germline V gene, CDR1 is LGHNA and CDR2 is YSLEER. CDR3 length: 16 amino acids. The CDR3 protein is CASSQGRGTGVSEQYF. CDR3 bases: TGCGCCAGCAGCCAAGGGCGGGGGACAGGGGTATCCGAGCAGTACTTC.

CDR3 loop: CASTPGQGYGYTF. In DNA, the CDR3 is TGTGCCAGCACACCAGGACAGGGCTATGGCTACACCTTC. The gene calls are TRBV27 and TRBJ1-2; 8 bases match TRBD1. The J segment lost 4 bases and the V segment lost 7 bases, leaving 5 bases of the junction unmatched. CDR1 and CDR2 from the germline V gene are MNHEY and SMNVEV (reference sequence). CDR3 length: 13 residues.

CDR3 in DNA: TGCGCCAGCAGCGAATGGACAGGCGGCTACACCTTC. Its translation: CASSEWTGGYTF. This chain links TRBV4-1 with TRBJ1-2, with 7 bases identical to TRBD1. There are 12 residues in the CDR3. The V and J ends lost 5 bases and 8 bases, in that order; junction bases with no gene match: 5. Germline V gives CDR1 MGHRA, CDR2 YSYEKL.

The chain has TRBV7-8 and TRBJ2-5; 9 bases fit TRBD2. Germline-derived CDR1 and CDR2 are SGHVS and FQNEAQ. The CDR3 has 16 residues. Trimming at V came to 1 base and at J to 2 bases, leaving 5 bases not matched to a gene. This chain's CDR3 is CASSLGFSGGQETQYF. The CDR3 region has the DNA TGTGCCAGCAGCTTAGGTTTTAGCGGGGGACAAGAGACCCAGTACTTC.

This clone came up once. The chain links TRBV7-9 to TRBJ1-6; 7 bases line up with TRBD1. Germline V CDR1 and CDR2: SEHNR, FQNEAQ (reference sequence). V was pared by 5 bases and J by 10 bases, with 8 bases of the junction left unmatched. The CDR3 loop spans 14 amino acids. The CDR3 coding sequence is TGTGCCAGCAGCACAACTAACAGGGGCTCACCCCTCCACTTT. Translated, it gives CASSTTNRGSPLHF.

The chain combines TRBV9 with TRBJ1-4; 7 nucleotides line up with TRBD1. The CDR3 consists of 15 residues. V lost 4 bases to trimming and J lost 5 bases; unmatched junction nucleotides: 8. Germline loops: CDR1 SGDLS, CDR2 YYNGEE. CDR3 DNA: TGTGCCAGCAGCAAACAGGGGAATCGAAATGAAAAACTGTTTTTT. Its protein is CASSKQGNRNEKLFF.

V gene TRBV4-1 combines with J gene TRBJ1-4; D is ambiguous. Trimming left V 0 bases short and J 7 bases short, with 15 bases between. Germline V gene data show CDR1 as MGHRA and CDR2 as YSYEKL. This CDR3 is built from 16 residues. The DNA for the CDR3 is TGCGCCAGCAGCCAAGAGGGTGCGGCGGTACGTGAAAAACTGTTTTTT. Its translation: CASSQEGAAVREKLFF.

The chain links TRBV15 to TRBJ1-3; 7 bases agree with TRBD1. V was clipped by 3 bases and J by 3 bases; unmatched bases: 5. The germline CDR1 and CDR2 sequences are LNHNV and YYDKDF (reference sequence). This CDR3 is built from 15 residues. The CDR3 DNA reads TGTGCCACCAGCAGGGACAGGATGCGTGGAAACACCATATATTTT. It encodes CATSRDRMRGNTIYF.

The genes are TRBV7-2 and TRBJ1-5; unclear D gene. Germline V CDR1 and CDR2: SGHTA, FQGNSA. The V gene lost 7 bases and the J gene lost 3 bases, with 16 bases spanning the gap. The CDR3 is made up of 15 amino acids. In DNA form, the CDR3 reads TGTGCCAGCACCGCCCCTGAGGGTTACAATCAGCCCCAGCATTTT. This gives the protein CASTAPEGYNQPQHF.

This clone was recorded a few times. This rearrangement joins TRBV15 to TRBJ2-7, with 10 bases aligning to TRBD1. This CDR3 has 14 amino acids. Trimming took 5 bases from V and 2 from J; bases not matched to a gene: 3. Per germline, CDR1 LNHNV and CDR2 YYDKDF (reference sequence). The DNA for the CDR3 is TGTGCCACCAGCGATGGGACAGGGGCCTACGAGCAGTACTTC. Protein sequence: CATSDGTGAYEQYF.

The CDR3 spells CASSSLTSNQPQHF. CDR3 coding DNA: TGTGCCAGCAGTTCGCTAACGTCCAATCAGCCCCAGCATTTT. The chain uses TRBV28 and TRBJ1-5, with D hard to call. Trimming took 4 bases from V and 3 from J, leaving 10 bases between them. Germline CDR1 is MDHEN and CDR2 is SYDVKM. The CDR3 consists of 14 residues.

The chain uses TRBV4-3 and TRBJ1-2; no definite D call. In germline, CDR1 is LGHNA, CDR2 YSLEER. The CDR3 has 15 amino acids. The ends were cut back, 3 bases at V and 5 bases at J, with 16 bases in the middle. The DNA for the CDR3 is TGCGCCAGCAGCCAGGATAGGGAGGGCCGATATGGCTACACCTTC. Translated, it gives CASSQDREGRYGYTF.

The chain uses TRBV5-4 and TRBJ2-7; TRBD1 aligns across 7 bases. The V gene's germline CDR1 is SGHNT and CDR2 YYREEE (reference sequence). The CDR3 extends over 14 amino acids. The ends lost 4 bases at V and 1 base at J; junction bases unmatched: 5. The CDR3 nucleotides are TGTGCCAGCAGCGCCGACAGGGCTTCCTACGAGCAGTACTTC. Translation gives CASSADRASYEQYF.

To note about this clone: The sample has other DNA sequences that encode this CDR3 too. The chain employs TRBV9 and TRBJ1-2, with D perhaps TRBD1 (5 bases). Trimming took 0 bases from V and 4 from J, leaving 13 bases between them. CDR1 and CDR2 from the germline V gene are SGDLS and YYNGEE. This CDR3 contains 15 residues. CDR3 residues: CASSVGRSGGYGYTF. Here the CDR3 DNA reads TGTGCCAGCAGCGTAGGACGCTCGGGGGGCTATGGCTACACCTTC.

This clone was detected once. The chain combines TRBV13 with TRBJ1-2; the D gene is possibly TRBD1 (5 bases). Germline loops: CDR1 PRHDT, CDR2 FYEKMQ (reference sequence). The CDR3 runs to 16 residues. V lost 2 bases, J lost 6 bases, and 19 bases lay in between. The CDR3 here is CASSLMATELFDGYTF. Written as DNA, the CDR3 is TGTGCCAGCAGCTTAATGGCGACAGAACTTTTTGATGGCTACACCTTC.

This chain links TRBV27 with TRBJ1-1; no firm D call. V was shortened by 7 bases and J by 2 bases, with 5 bases between the two germline ends. In germline, CDR1 is MNHEY, CDR2 SMNVEV (reference sequence). The CDR3 length is 11 residues. CDR3 bases: TGTGCCAGCATAATAAACACTGAAGCTTTCTTT. Translated, it gives CASIINTEAFF.

The chain recombines TRBV4-2 with TRBJ2-7; tentative D call: TRBD1 (5 bases). Germline V CDR1 and CDR2: LGHNA, YNFKEQ. The CDR3 spans 13 residues. Between the trimmed V and J ends, which lost 4 bases and 6 bases, there was a span of 13 bases. CDR3 region: CASSRQKGVEQYF. CDR3 nucleotides: TGTGCCAGCAGCCGCCAAAAAGGGGTCGAGCAGTACTTC.

The chain has TRBV5-4 and TRBJ1-1; D remains unclear. Germline CDR1 and CDR2: SGHNT and YYREEE (reference sequence). The CDR3 runs 11 residues. V was cut by 4 bases and J by 5 bases, with 6 bases left in between. DNA of the CDR3: TGTGCCAGCAGCACTTATACTGAAGCTTTCTTT. Translation gives CASSTYTEAFF.

The V and J genes are TRBV10-3 and TRBJ1-4; 7 bases agree with TRBD1. Germline trimming cut 9 bases from V and 7 bases from J; bases unmatched to any gene: 11. CDR3 length: 14 amino acids. Germline CDR1 ENHRY, CDR2 SYGVKD. The CDR3 sequence is CAISGDSGSEKLFF. As DNA, the CDR3 is TGTGCCATATCCGGGGACAGCGGGAGTGAAAAACTGTTTTTT.

By its share, this clone is medium-sized (0.01 to 0.1%). The chain carries TRBV5-6 and TRBJ1-3; D not resolved. This CDR3 spans 13 amino acids. Per the germline V gene, CDR1 is SGHDT and CDR2 is YYEEEE. V lost 1 base to trimming and J lost 4 bases, with 6 bases between them. This CDR3 reads CASSLTAGNTIYF. In DNA form, the CDR3 reads TGTGCCAGCAGCTTGACAGCCGGAAACACCATATATTTT.